Following are 5 T cell receptor beta chains from one sample sequenced in a study of memory CD4+ T cells and cytomegalovirus serostatus. Clones were sequenced by immunoSEQ multiplex PCR, and TCRdb holds only the in-frame ones, with some missing. Counted here are 40,000 to 50,000 clones, about 70% occurring once; the ten biggest clones make up 1.2%. Single viable CD3+CD4+CD8-CD45RO+ cells were sorted as the memory CD4+ T cells. The source material was memory CD4+ T cells from blood. The receptors were gathered from an adult in good health and CMV-seropositive.

The rearrangement uses TRBV27 and TRBJ2-3, with no clear D. There are 13 residues in the CDR3. Germline CDR1 reads MNHEY; CDR2 reads SMNVEV (reference sequence). The V end lost 5 bases, the J end lost 6 bases, and 12 bases lay between the germline ends. DNA of the CDR3: TGTGCCAGCAGTCCCCAAATGGGGGATACGCAGTATTTT. Residues: CASSPQMGDTQYF.

The chain joins TRBV7-2 to TRBJ2-7; 7 positions agree with TRBD1. Germline CDR1 is SGHTA and CDR2 is FQGNSA. V gave up 2 bases and J gave up 3 bases; unmatched junction bases: 7. There are 15 residues in the CDR3. CDR3 region: CASSLSQGSYYEQYF. The DNA for the CDR3 is TGTGCCAGCAGCTTATCACAGGGGAGTTACTACGAGCAGTACTTC.

The J gene is TRBJ2-5, the V gene TRBV2, with D tentatively TRBD2 (5 bases). The CDR3 extends over 16 amino acids. CDR1 and CDR2 from the germline V gene are SNHLY and FYNNEI. V was trimmed by 6 bases and J by 4 bases, leaving 21 bases between them. DNA for the CDR3: TGTGCCAGCAGCAACCAGGAATCCGGAGGTGGAGAGACCCAGTACTTC. It yields the protein CASSNQESGGGETQYF.

In the case of this clone: It is unclear where the CDR3 begins or ends on the DNA, so no DNA is shown, and the CDR3 is as TCRdb lists it. The J gene is TRBJ1-4, the V gene TRBV2; the D segment call TRBD1 is taken from the table without a DNA check. From germline, CDR1 is SNHLY and CDR2 FYNNEI. The length of the CDR3 is 14 amino acids, counting both ends. The CDR3 reads CASILDSTNEKLFF.

The chain combines TRBV7-6 with TRBJ1-6; no clear D gene. Per the germline V gene, CDR1 is SGHVS and CDR2 is FNYEAQ. Trimming stripped 2 bases from V and 3 bases from J, with 5 bases between. This CDR3 has 14 amino acids. The CDR3 DNA reads as TGTGCCAGCAGCTTAAGCAGCTATAATTCACCCCTCCACTTT. It encodes CASSLSSYNSPLHF.